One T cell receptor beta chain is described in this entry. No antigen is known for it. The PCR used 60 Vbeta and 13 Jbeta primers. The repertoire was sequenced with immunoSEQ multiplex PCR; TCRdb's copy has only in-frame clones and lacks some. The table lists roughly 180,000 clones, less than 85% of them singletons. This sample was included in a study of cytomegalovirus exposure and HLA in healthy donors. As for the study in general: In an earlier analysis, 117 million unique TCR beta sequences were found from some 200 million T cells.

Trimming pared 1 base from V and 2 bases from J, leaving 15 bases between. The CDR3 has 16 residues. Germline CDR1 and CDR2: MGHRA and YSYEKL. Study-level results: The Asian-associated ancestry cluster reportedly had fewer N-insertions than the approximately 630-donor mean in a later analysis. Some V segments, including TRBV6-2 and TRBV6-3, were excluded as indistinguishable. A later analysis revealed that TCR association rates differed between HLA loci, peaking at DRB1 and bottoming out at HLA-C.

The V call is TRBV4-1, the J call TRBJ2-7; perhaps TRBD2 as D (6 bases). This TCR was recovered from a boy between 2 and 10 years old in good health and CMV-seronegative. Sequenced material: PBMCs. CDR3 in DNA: TGCGCCAGCAGCCAAGGGGGACTTTTTCCGGCCTACGAGCAGTACGTC. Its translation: CASSQGGLFPAYEQYV.